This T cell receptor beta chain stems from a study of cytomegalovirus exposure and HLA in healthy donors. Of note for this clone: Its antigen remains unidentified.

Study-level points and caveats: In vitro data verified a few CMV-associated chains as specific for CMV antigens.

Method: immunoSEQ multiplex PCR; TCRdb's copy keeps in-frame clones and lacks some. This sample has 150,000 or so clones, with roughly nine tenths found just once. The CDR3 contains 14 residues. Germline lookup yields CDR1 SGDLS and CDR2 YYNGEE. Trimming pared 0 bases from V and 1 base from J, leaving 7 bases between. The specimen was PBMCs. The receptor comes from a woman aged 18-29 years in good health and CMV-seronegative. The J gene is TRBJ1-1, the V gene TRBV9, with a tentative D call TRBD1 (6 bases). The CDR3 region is CASSVATGNTEAFF. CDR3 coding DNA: TGTGCCAGCAGCGTAGCGACAGGGAACACTGAAGCTTTCTTT. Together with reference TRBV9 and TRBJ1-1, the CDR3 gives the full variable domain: DSGVTQTPKHLITATGQRVTLRCSPRSGDLSVYWYQQSLDQGLQFLIQYYNGEERAKGNILERFSAQQFPDLHSELNLSSLELGDSALYFCASSVATGNTEAFFGQGTRLTVV.